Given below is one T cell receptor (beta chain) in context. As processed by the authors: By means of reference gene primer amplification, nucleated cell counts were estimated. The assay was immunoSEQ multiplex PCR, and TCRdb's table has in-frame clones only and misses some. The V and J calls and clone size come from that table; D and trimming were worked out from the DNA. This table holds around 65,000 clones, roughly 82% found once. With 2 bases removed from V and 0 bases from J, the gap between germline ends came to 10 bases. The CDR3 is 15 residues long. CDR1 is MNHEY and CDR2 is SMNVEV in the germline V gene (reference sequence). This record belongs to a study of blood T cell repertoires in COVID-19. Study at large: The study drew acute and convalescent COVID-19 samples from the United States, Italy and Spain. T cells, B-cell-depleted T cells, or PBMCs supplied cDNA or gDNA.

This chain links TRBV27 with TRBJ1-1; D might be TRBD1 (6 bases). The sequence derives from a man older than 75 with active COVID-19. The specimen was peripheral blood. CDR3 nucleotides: TGTGCCAGCAGTTTAAAGGGGGATCTGAACACTGAAGCTTTCTTT. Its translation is CASSLKGDLNTEAFF.